These T cell receptor beta chains were read from a single sample in a study of T cell repertoires in cytomegalovirus infection. These receptors lack a known antigen. TCRdb reanalysed the reads using MiXCR and keeps one entry per CDR3 protein. This sample has hundreds of thousands of distinct CDR3 sequences, with around 30% found just once. The sequences come from cultured PBMCs, collected from culture after CMV antigen stimulation. These TCRs come from a human donor in good health (CMV status not recorded). Some clones in this sample may be carry-over from other donors' samples. The CDR3 runs from the conserved cysteine through the conserved F or W. A D gene is named only where the DNA matches it firmly. Part of the rows lack a size; the others show once, few, many or a class for expanded clones.

NA	NA	13	TRBV6-6	TRBJ1-2	TGTGCCAGCAGCGAAACGGGGCACTATGGCTACACCTTC	CASSETGHYGYTF
NA	NA	14	TRBV6-1	TRBJ2-7	TGTGCCAGCAGTGAAGCGACGATCACCTACGAGCAGTACTTC	CASSEATITYEQYF
NA	NA	15	TRBV7-2	TRBJ1-2	TGTGCCAGCAGCTTAGTAGTCCAACTACGGAGTGGCTACACCTTC	CASSLVVQLRSGYTF
NA	NA	14	TRBV20-1	TRBJ2-2	TGCAGTGGAGGGGACTTATCGAACACCGGGGAGCTGTTTTTT	CSGGDLSNTGELFF
TRBD2	few	16	TRBV2	TRBJ2-3	TGTGCCAGCAGTGAGCTGGGACTAGCGGCCACAGATACGCAGTATTTT	CASSELGLAATDTQYF
NA	NA	17	TRBV19	TRBJ2-5	TGTGCCAGTAGTACCCAACTGGCTGTTGGTTATCCAGAGACCCAGTACTTC	CASSTQLAVGYPETQYF
TRBD1	NA	14	TRBV27	TRBJ2-5	TGTGCCAGCAGACAGGGGGCGCCGACGGAGACCCAGTACTTC	CASRQGAPTETQYF
NA	NA	14	TRBV2	TRBJ2-7	TGTGCCAGCAGTGAAATTGCGGAGGGCTACGAGCAGTACTTC	CASSEIAEGYEQYF
TRBD1	NA	15	TRBV4-1	TRBJ2-7	TGCGCCAGCAGCCTTACCGGGACAGGGTCGGTCGAGCAGTACTTC	CASSLTGTGSVEQYF
NA	few	12	TRBV7-2	TRBJ1-3	TGTGCCGACTTCCTTTTTGGAAACACCATATATTTT	CADFLFGNTIYF
NA	few	14	TRBV25-1	TRBJ2-1	TGTGCCAGCCGGAGGACTAACTCCTACAATGAGCAGTTCTTC	CASRRTNSYNEQFF
TRBD2	NA	18	TRBV7-2	TRBJ2-3	TGTGCCAGCAGCTTAAAATCCCTAGCGGGGCTATCCACGAATACGCAGTATTTT	CASSLKSLAGLSTNTQYF
NA	few	14	TRBV7-6	TRBJ2-1	TGTGCCAGCAGCTTACGATCAGAACACAATGAGCAGTTCTTC	CASSLRSEHNEQFF
NA	few	12	TRBV28	TRBJ1-2	TGTGCCAGCAGGTATACAGGGTATGGCTACACCTTC	CASRYTGYGYTF
NA	few	11	TRBV10-2	TRBJ2-2	TGCGCCAGCAGGGGAATCGGGGAGCTGTTTTTT	CASRGIGELFF
TRBD1	few	14	TRBV5-4	TRBJ2-1	TGTGCCAGCACCCCGGGACAGGGGTTCAATGAGCAGTTCTTC	CASTPGQGFNEQFF
TRBD2	few	12	TRBV19	TRBJ2-1	TGTGCCAGTAGTATAGTGCGGGGGAAGCAGTTCTTC	CASSIVRGKQFF
NA	few	13	TRBV3-1	TRBJ1-5	TGTGCCAGCAGCCAAGGTATAGGTCAGCCCCAGCATTTT	CASSQGIGQPQHF
NA	once	16	TRBV6-1	TRBJ1-2	TGTGCCAGCAGTGAAGCGCTGAGGCAGGAGTACTATGGCTACACCTTC	CASSEALRQEYYGYTF
TRBD2	NA	16	TRBV11-2	TRBJ2-1	TGTGCCAGCAGCTTAAATGCGGGAGCGTCCTACAATGAGCAGTTCTTC	CASSLNAGASYNEQFF
NA	NA	14	TRBV7-6	TRBJ1-1	TGTGCCAGCAGCTTAGGACATGGGGGCACTGAAGCTTTCTTT	CASSLGHGGTEAFF
NA	NA	15	TRBV7-6	TRBJ2-5	TGTGCCAGCAGCTTAGGGCGGATACTCGAAGAGACCCAGTACTTC	CASSLGRILEETQYF
NA	NA	15	TRBV19	TRBJ2-1	TGTGCCAGTAGTATAGCCGGGGGAGCGGGCACTGAGCAGTTCTTC	CASSIAGGAGTEQFF
NA	NA	18	TRBV6-1	TRBJ1-5	TGTGCCAGCAGTGAGGCCGGATTTATAACAAGTAGCAATCAGCCCCAGCATTTT	CASSEAGFITSSNQPQHF
TRBD2	NA	17	TRBV7-6	TRBJ2-1	TGTGCCAGCAGCTTAGCTTTCGGACTAGCGGGAGGCAATGAGCAGTTCTTC	CASSLAFGLAGGNEQFF
TRBD2	many	15	TRBV7-6	TRBJ2-3	TGTGCCAGCAGCCCCACCGGGGGGACCACAGATACGCAGTATTTT	CASSPTGGTTDTQYF
NA	few	12	TRBV7-2	TRBJ2-2	TGTGCCAGCAGCATAGAAGGCCGGGAGCTGTTTTTT	CASSIEGRELFF
TRBD2	once	15	TRBV4-3	TRBJ2-2	TGCGCCAGCAGCCGTCTAGCGGGAGTGTCCGGGGAGCTGTTTTTT	CASSRLAGVSGELFF
NA	NA	14	TRBV7-2	TRBJ2-3	TGTGCCAGCAGAGGGAGGACGTACACAGATACGCAGTATTTT	CASRGRTYTDTQYF
TRBD2	few	14	TRBV18	TRBJ2-5	TGTGCCAGCTCACCCCGGACTAGCACCGAGACCCAGTACTTC	CASSPRTSTETQYF
NA	few	14	TRBV7-2	TRBJ1-1	TGTGCCAGCATACTCCCGGGTTCGAACACTGAAGCTTTCTTT	CASILPGSNTEAFF
NA	few	15	TRBV7-2	TRBJ1-1	TGTGCCAGCAGCTTAGCGGGCACACGCTACACTGAAGCTTTCTTT	CASSLAGTRYTEAFF
NA	many	16	TRBV7-2	TRBJ2-1	TGTGCCAGCAGCTTGCCAGGTGGGAGCTCCTACAATGAGCAGTTCTTC	CASSLPGGSSYNEQFF
NA	NA	14	TRBV6-2/TRBV6-3	TRBJ1-1	TGTGCCAGCAGTTACGGGGGGGACGACACTGAAGCTTTCTTT	CASSYGGDDTEAFF
TRBD2	NA	15	TRBV12-3/TRBV12-4	TRBJ2-7	TGTGCCAGCAGTTTACTAGCGGGAGATCCCTACGAGCAGTACTTC	CASSLLAGDPYEQYF
TRBD2	NA	17	TRBV6-2/TRBV6-3	TRBJ2-1	TGTGCCAGCAGAACAACTAGCGGGAGTTCTTCCTACAATGAGCAGTTCTTC	CASRTTSGSSSYNEQFF
NA	NA	13	TRBV12-3/TRBV12-4	TRBJ1-1	TGTGCCAGCACCACCTCGGCCCATTCCGAAGCTTTCTTT	CASTTSAHSEAFF
TRBD1	NA	16	TRBV6-2/TRBV6-3	TRBJ2-5	TGTGCCAGCACCCAGAGGACAGGGATAGCCCAAGAGACCCAGTACTTC	CASTQRTGIAQETQYF
NA	NA	15	TRBV19	TRBJ2-3	TGTGCCAGTAGTATAGATCTCCGGACTTCAGATACGCAGTATTTT	CASSIDLRTSDTQYF